This T cell receptor (beta chain) was recorded in a study of PD-L1 blockade in urothelial cancer. Study as a whole: In about 2014 therapy began: atezolizumab 1,200 mg intravenously every 3 weeks. Whole-study results and caveats: Tumor-associated clones in blood expanded more at 3 weeks in durable-benefit patients.

To note about this clone: Its specificity is not known.

The V segment lost 7 bases and the J segment 3 bases; nucleotides outside the gene matches: 7. This CDR3 is built from 14 residues. The germline V gene has CDR1 MNHNS and CDR2 SASEGT. Repertoires were generated with immunoSEQ multiplex PCR, while TCRdb's copy carries only in-frame clones and drops some. The sample lists about 91,000 clones; approximately 91% were seen once. The clonotype originates from a man in his fifties or sixties with urothelial cancer. Sequencing was performed on PBMCs, taken around atezolizumab (anti-PD-L1) treatment. This chain uses TRBV6-1 with TRBJ1-1; the match to TRBD1 covers 8 bases. This CDR3 is CASTTRTGYTEAFF. CDR3 nucleotides: TGTGCCAGCACTACCCGGACAGGGTACACTGAAGCTTTCTTT.